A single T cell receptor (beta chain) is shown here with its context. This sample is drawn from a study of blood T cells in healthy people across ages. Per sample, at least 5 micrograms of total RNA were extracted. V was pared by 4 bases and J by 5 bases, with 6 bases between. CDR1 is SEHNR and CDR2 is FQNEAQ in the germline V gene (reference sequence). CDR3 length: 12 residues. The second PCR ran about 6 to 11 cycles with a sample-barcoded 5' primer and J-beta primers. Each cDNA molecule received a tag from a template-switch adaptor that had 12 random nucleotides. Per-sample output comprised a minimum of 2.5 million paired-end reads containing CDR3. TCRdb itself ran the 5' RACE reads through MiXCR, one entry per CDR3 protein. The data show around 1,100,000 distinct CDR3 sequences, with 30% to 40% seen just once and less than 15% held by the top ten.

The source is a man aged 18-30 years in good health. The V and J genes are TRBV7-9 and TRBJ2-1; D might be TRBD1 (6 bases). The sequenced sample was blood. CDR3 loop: CASSWTDNEQFF. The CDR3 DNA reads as TGTGCCAGCAGCTGGACAGACAATGAGCAGTTCTTC.